These 16 T cell receptor beta chains were all obtained from the same sample, sequenced in a study of T-cell reconstitution after alpha-beta-depleted transplantation in children. For TCRbeta, the library was prepared with unique molecular identifiers. TCRdb reprocessed the PCR reads with MiXCR, giving one entry per CDR3 protein. The sample holds roughly 500,000 distinct CDR3 sequences, 30% to 35% seen once. Material: PBMCs from the stem cell graft donor, obtained from the stem cell graft. Receptor source: a human donor who donated a stem cell graft to a child with aplastic anemia.

V usage is TRBV7-9 and J usage is TRBJ2-3; D is unresolved. The CDR3 has 15 amino acids. With 5 bases removed from V and 6 bases from J, the gap between germline ends came to 18 bases. From germline, CDR1 is SEHNR and CDR2 FQNEAQ (reference sequence). CDR3 region: CASSPPLGQSDTQYF. CDR3 DNA sequence: TGTGCCAGCAGCCCCCCCCTAGGCCAGTCGGATACGCAGTATTTT.

This clonotype was seen a few times. This CDR3 reads CSARAALRGPDTQYF. CDR3 sequence (DNA): TGCAGTGCTAGAGCAGCTCTTCGCGGACCAGATACGCAGTATTTT. The chain combines TRBV20-1 with TRBJ2-3; D is unclear. This CDR3 has 15 amino acids. Trimming removed 1 base at V and 4 bases at J, with 15 bases between. Germline CDR1 reads DFQATT; CDR2 reads SNEGSKA (reference sequence).

This clonotype turned up a few times. The chain employs TRBV12-3 or TRBV12-4 and TRBJ2-5; 10 nucleotides match TRBD1. V gave up 6 bases and J gave up 5 bases; unmatched junction bases: 6. The CDR3 length is 14 residues. CDR3 nucleotide sequence: TGTGCCAGCAGGATGACAGGGGGCGGCGAGACCCAGTACTTC. Its translation is CASRMTGGGETQYF.

This clonotype has just a few counts. The rearrangement joins TRBV24-1 to TRBJ2-3; TRBD2 matches at 8 bases. The V segment lost 7 bases and the J segment 0 bases; nucleotides outside the gene matches: 2. CDR3 size: 14 residues. CDR1 KGHDR and CDR2 SFDVKD come from the germline V gene. DNA for the CDR3: TGTGCCACCAGGACTAGCGCAAGCACAGATACGCAGTATTTT. This encodes CATRTSASTDTQYF.

The rearrangement uses TRBV18 and TRBJ2-4; a possible D gene is TRBD2 (6 bases). The germline gives CDR1 KGHSH, CDR2 LQKENI. This CDR3 region has 15 residues. V lost 3 bases and J lost 5, with 14 bases in between. This CDR3 reads CASSPVGLSQNIQYF. The CDR3, as DNA: TGTGCCAGCTCACCGGTGGGACTCTCTCAAAACATTCAGTACTTC.

This clonotype appeared a few times. The V call is TRBV12-3 or TRBV12-4, the J call TRBJ1-5; D gene ambiguous. V was pared by 2 bases and J by 4 bases, with 9 bases between. The CDR3 contains 14 residues. CDR3 loop: CASSLNGLNQPQHF. The CDR3 bases are TGTGCCAGCAGTTTAAACGGCCTGAATCAGCCCCAGCATTTT.

The sample holds a few counts of this clonotype. This chain joins TRBV27 and TRBJ2-7; D may correspond to TRBD1 or TRBD2 (6 bases each). The V end was cut by 5 bases, the J end by 5 bases, with 22 bases between. The CDR3 is 16 residues long. Germline-derived CDR1 and CDR2 are MNHEY and SMNVEV (reference sequence). CDR3 loop: CASSPLSWGPGDEQYV. For the CDR3, the DNA is TGTGCCAGCAGTCCCCTGTCCTGGGGGCCGGGGGACGAGCAGTACGTC.

Only a few counts were recorded for this clonotype. J is TRBJ2-7 and V is TRBV18, with a weak D call TRBD2 (6 bases). The CDR3 contains 13 residues. Germline V CDR1 and CDR2: KGHSH, LQKENI. V gave up 3 bases and J gave up 3 bases, with 9 bases separating them. CDR3 region: CASSPPGDYEQYF. CDR3 in DNA: TGTGCCAGCTCACCTCCGGGGGACTACGAGCAGTACTTC.

CDR3 nucleotides: TGTGCCAGCAGCTTAGTGGGGGTTAAAGAGACCCAGTACTTC. It specifies CASSLVGVKETQYF. The chain employs TRBV7-9 and TRBJ2-5; either TRBD1 or TRBD2 may supply D (5 bases each). Germline V gene sequence: CDR1 SEHNR, CDR2 FQNEAQ (reference sequence). V lost 1 base, J lost 3 bases, and 9 bases lay in between. The CDR3 totals 14 residues.

This clonotype showed up just a few times. The chain links TRBV7-2 to TRBJ1-5; TRBD1 agrees at 7 bases. V shed 4 bases, J shed 3 bases, and the junction held 6 bases outside the gene matches. CDR3 length equals 15 residues. Germline V gives CDR1 SGHTA, CDR2 FQGNSA. CDR3 DNA: TGTGCCAGCAGCTCACAGGGGATGGACAATCAGCCCCAGCATTTT. Encoded protein: CASSSQGMDNQPQHF.

The V gene is TRBV5-1, the J gene TRBJ2-7; TRBD1 matches 9 bases. Per germline, CDR1 SGHRS and CDR2 YFSETQ. V dropped 7 bases and J dropped 1; count of bases not matched to a gene: 6. The CDR3 extends over 14 amino acids. The CDR3 sequence: CASSRDRESYEQYF. As DNA, the CDR3 is TGCGCCAGCTCCCGGGACAGGGAATCCTACGAGCAGTACTTC.

V is TRBV5-1 and J is TRBJ1-3; 7 nucleotides match TRBD1. This CDR3 has 16 amino acids. Germline CDR1 is SGHRS and CDR2 is YFSETQ. The ends lost 0 bases at V and 0 bases at J; junction bases unmatched: 3. The CDR3 loop is CASSLEDRSSGNTIYF. Written as DNA, the CDR3 is TGCGCCAGCAGCTTGGAGGACAGGAGCTCTGGAAACACCATATATTTT.

The rearrangement uses TRBV12-3 or TRBV12-4 and TRBJ2-5; D gene ambiguous. There are 15 residues in the CDR3. V lost 6 bases and J lost 1, with 15 bases in between. CDR3 coding DNA: TGTGCCAGCAGGCCAAGCCTAGAATCCCAAGAGACCCAGTACTTC. Its translation is CASRPSLESQETQYF.

This chain links TRBV29-1 with TRBJ1-1, with D tentatively TRBD1 (6 bases). V gave up 4 bases and J gave up 2 bases, with 11 bases separating them. The CDR3 is made up of 13 amino acids. Germline V gene lookup returns CDR1 SQVTM and CDR2 ANQGSEA. The CDR3 DNA reads TGCAGCGTTGGACAGGCGCTAAACACTGAAGCTTTCTTT. Amino acid sequence: CSVGQALNTEAFF.

The chain joins TRBV7-2 to TRBJ2-7; D is unclear. Germline assignment: CDR1 SGHTA and CDR2 FQGNSA. This CDR3 is built from 13 residues. The V end was cut by 0 bases, the J end by 3 bases, with 6 bases between. CDR3 sequence reads: CASSLAANYEQYV. The CDR3 nucleotides read TGTGCCAGCAGCTTAGCGGCGAACTACGAGCAGTACGTC.

The V gene is TRBV18, the J gene TRBJ2-3, with 9 bases identical to TRBD1. The CDR3 has 17 residues. The germline gives CDR1 KGHSH, CDR2 LQKENI. J was trimmed by 5 bases and V by 0 bases; bases with no gene match: 9. CDR3 protein: CASSPPAPDRGRDTQYF. Written as DNA, the CDR3 is TGTGCCAGCTCACCACCTGCCCCGGACAGGGGAAGAGATACGCAGTATTTT.